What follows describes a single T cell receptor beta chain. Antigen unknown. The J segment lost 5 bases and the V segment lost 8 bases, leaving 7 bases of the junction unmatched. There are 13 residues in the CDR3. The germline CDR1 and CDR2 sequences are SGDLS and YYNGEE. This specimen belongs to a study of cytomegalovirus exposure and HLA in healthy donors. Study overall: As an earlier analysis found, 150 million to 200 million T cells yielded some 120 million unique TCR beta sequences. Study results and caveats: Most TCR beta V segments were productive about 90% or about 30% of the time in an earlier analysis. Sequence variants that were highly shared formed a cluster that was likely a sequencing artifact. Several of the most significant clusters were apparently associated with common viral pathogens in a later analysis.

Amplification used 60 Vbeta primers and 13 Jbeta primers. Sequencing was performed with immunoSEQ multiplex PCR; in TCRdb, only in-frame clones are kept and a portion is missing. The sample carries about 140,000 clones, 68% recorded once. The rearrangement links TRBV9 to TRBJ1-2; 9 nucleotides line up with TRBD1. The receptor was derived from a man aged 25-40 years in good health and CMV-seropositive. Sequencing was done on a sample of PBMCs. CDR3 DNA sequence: TGTGCCAGTGGGGACAGGGCGCGTTATGGCTACACCTTC. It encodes CASGDRARYGYTF.